The source of this T cell receptor (beta chain) is a study of blood T cells in healthy people across ages. Overall study findings and caveats: Strong correlation existed between TCR beta diversity and naive T cell percentage. Getting older went along with TCR beta diversity per million T cells dropping roughly linearly.

A second PCR, run for about 7 to 12 cycles, used a sample-barcoded 5' primer plus a J-beta primer mix. A single record per CDR3 protein comes from TCRdb applying MiXCR to the 5' RACE reads. The sample consists of 750,000 or so distinct CDR3 sequences, roughly 25% of them appearing once. This clonotype was seen only once. Its antigen is undetermined. The CDR3 has 16 amino acids. Trimming cost V 5 bases and J 5 bases; bases outside gene matches: 9. Germline lookup yields CDR1 SGHTA and CDR2 FQGNSA. These same data were also listed under a study on T cells of mothers and their children. That source notes: The yield was over 8.5 million TCR beta CDR3 reads from each mother and approximately 3 million from each child.

The clonotype was recovered from a boy aged 5-17 years in good health. Sequencing was performed on blood. V is TRBV7-2 and J is TRBJ2-5; 12 positions match TRBD2. CDR3 bases: TGTGCCAGCAGCCGACTAGCGGGGGAGCTTGGGGAGACCCAGTACTTC. Encoded protein: CASSRLAGELGETQYF.